This T cell receptor beta chain came from a study of T cell responses to AZD1222 COVID-19 vaccine. For the study at large: Second-dose intervals near 4 or 12 weeks were combined.

The CDR3 contains 13 residues. The germline CDR1 and CDR2 sequences are MDHEN and SYDVKM. The V and J ends lost 5 bases and 9 bases, in that order; junction bases with no gene match: 7. TCRdb's copy holds only in-frame clones and misses some; the assay was immunoSEQ multiplex PCR. The sample shows 77,000 or so clones, more than 80% of them seen only once. The sequences come from peripheral blood, collected on day 0 of AZD1222 vaccination. V is TRBV28 and J is TRBJ1-5, with 7 bases that match TRBD1. The sequence came from an adult in good health. The CDR3 loop reads CASSDRVAGPQHF. The CDR3 nucleotides are TGTGCCAGCAGTGACAGGGTCGCAGGGCCCCAGCATTTT.